This T cell receptor beta chain was identified during a study of blood T cell repertoires in COVID-19. Only in-frame clones appear in the TCRdb table, and some are missing; sequencing was by immunoSEQ multiplex PCR. This table has some 120,000 clones, roughly 80% appearing once. CDR1 SNHLY and CDR2 FYNNEI come from the germline V gene. The CDR3 is 15 residues long. Unmatched junction bases numbered 8, after V lost 6 bases and J lost 2 bases. The TCR originated in a man aged 60 to 75 with acute or convalescent COVID-19. The sample consisted of peripheral blood. The chain couples TRBV2 to TRBJ2-3; TRBD2 matches at 7 bases. The CDR3 DNA follows: TGTGCCAGCAGGACACCGCGGGGGTACACAGATACGCAGTATTTT. The encoded protein is CASRTPRGYTDTQYF. The variable domain in full, with the rest retrieved from reference TRBV2 and TRBJ2-3, is EPEVTQTPSHQVTQMGQEVILRCVPISNHLYFYWYRQILGQKVEFLVSFYNNEISEKSEIFDDQFSVERPDGSNFTLKIRSTKLEDSAMYFCASRTPRGYTDTQYFGPGTRLTVL.